The source of this TCR beta chain is a study of cytomegalovirus exposure and HLA in healthy donors. Study in general: Unique TCRs from HLA-typed donors, about 85 million of them, were held in an early data release. Study-wide points: The study put 150 or so TCR beta chains on its list as cytomegalovirus-associated. Within an earlier analysis, most TCR beta V segments proved productive either about 90% or about 30% of the time. HLA allele associations emerged for 15,000 to 20,000 TCR beta sequences in a later analysis, at 0.05 false discovery rate.

A remark on this clone: Antigen specificity is unknown.

With 60 Vbeta and 13 Jbeta primers, the PCR was carried out. Produced via immunoSEQ multiplex PCR; TCRdb's table is partial and in-frame only. The listing records 100,000 to 150,000 clones. The CDR3 spans 14 residues. V shed 8 bases and J 2 bases; nucleotides not matched to a gene: 7. Germline-derived CDR1 and CDR2 are MNHEY and SVGAGI. The chain joins TRBV6-5 to TRBJ2-3; 7 bases are shared with TRBD1. Specimen: PBMCs. The receptor comes from a woman in her forties in good health and CMV-seronegative. The DNA for the CDR3 is TGTGCCAGCGGCTACAGGGGTCTCACAGATACGCAGTATTTT. It translates to CASGYRGLTDTQYF.